This paragraph reports one TCR beta chain. What it binds is not known. The data were obtained in a study of cytomegalovirus exposure and HLA in healthy donors. Regarding the study as a whole: As confirmed in vitro, three CMV-associated chains were specific for CMV antigens. Analysis was carried out at a later point, and it linked a missense DCLRE1C variant to TCR beta V- and J-gene trimming.

Use of 60 Vbeta and 13 Jbeta primers characterized the PCR. TCRdb's table, derived via immunoSEQ multiplex PCR, lists solely in-frame clones and lacks some. Seen here are under 200,000 clones, about 80% observed once, and the top ten hold 4% to 5.5%. The V end was cut by 7 bases, the J end by 3 bases, with 13 bases between. This CDR3 spans 13 amino acids. The germline CDR1 and CDR2 sequences are SGHTA and FQGNSA. This chain connects TRBV7-2 to TRBJ2-7, with D maybe TRBD1 (5 bases). The sample consisted of PBMCs. The receptor was isolated from a man aged 25 to 45 in good health and CMV-seronegative. CDR3 in DNA: TGTGCCAGCACCCTCGGACAATACTACGAGCAGTACTTC. This gives the protein CASTLGQYYEQYF.